This is a list of T cell receptor beta chains from one sample in a study of vaccination and CD4 T cells after COVID-19. TCRdb independently ran MiXCR on the PCR reads; one entry per CDR3 protein. The profile shows just over 20,000 distinct CDR3 sequences, 43% of them singletons. No cognate antigen is known for these TCRs. Here the sequenced sample was CD4+ T cells from blood, cultured in vitro, taken after SARS-CoV-2 vaccination. The receptor set was obtained from a human donor who had recovered from COVID-19. Both conserved end residues are part of each CDR3. The D gene is left open where the match is weak. Some rows have no size entry. The others give once, few or many, or a class for an expanded clone.

v_call,d_call,clone_size,cdr3_length,j_call,cdr3_aa,cdr3_nt
TRBV20-1,TRBD1,.,14,TRBJ1-2,CSASSHRGGYGYTF,TGCAGTGCTAGTAGCCACAGGGGAGGCTATGGCTACACCTTC
TRBV20-1,.,.,12,TRBJ1-5,CSASDRRQPQHF,TGCAGTGCGTCCGATAGGAGGCAGCCCCAGCATTTT
TRBV6-2/TRBV6-3,.,few,13,TRBJ2-1,CASRGSSYNEQFF,TGTGCCAGCAGGGGTAGCTCCTACAATGAGCAGTTCTTC
TRBV7-3,TRBD1,few,15,TRBJ2-5,CASSLWAGGGETQYF,TGTGCCAGCAGCTTATGGGCAGGGGGTGGAGAGACCCAGTACTTC
TRBV19,.,.,15,TRBJ1-1,CASSVGVGASTEVFF,.
TRBV5-1,TRBD1,.,14,TRBJ1-5,CASSLGQGGQPQHF,TGCGCCAGCAGCTTAGGACAGGGAGGTCAGCCCCAGCATTTT
TRBV25-1,TRBD1,.,14,TRBJ1-4,CASSKSGQGQGLFF,TGTGCCAGCAGTAAGTCGGGACAGGGCCAAGGGCTGTTTTTT
TRBV6-5,.,.,15,TRBJ2-1,CASSYSEWAPNEQFF,TGTGCCAGCAGTTACTCGGAGTGGGCGCCGAATGAGCAGTTCTTC
TRBV19,TRBD1,.,14,TRBJ1-2,CASSTPGQGLGYTF,TGTGCCAGTAGTACCCCGGGACAGGGGCTTGGCTACACCTTC
TRBV29-1,TRBD2,.,18,TRBJ2-2,CSAQSGTSGRANTGELFF,TGCAGCGCCCAATCCGGGACTAGCGGGAGGGCGAACACCGGGGAGCTGTTTTTT
TRBV6-5,TRBD1,.,15,TRBJ1-6,CASSYGQGRNSPLHF,TGTGCCAGCAGTTACGGACAGGGACGTAATTCACCCCTCCACTTT
TRBV7-2,.,.,12,TRBJ2-7,CASSSGVGEQYF,TGTGCCAGCAGCTCAGGCGTCGGCGAGCAGTACTTC
TRBV7-2,.,.,15,TRBJ2-7,CASSLGAVVSYEQYF,TGTGCCAGCAGCTTAGGGGCCGTAGTCTCCTACGAGCAGTACTTC
TRBV10-3,TRBD1,.,16,TRBJ2-1,CATTPGQGGSYNEQFF,TGTGCCACTACTCCGGGACAGGGGGGGTCCTACAATGAGCAGTTCTTC
TRBV4-2,.,few,13,TRBJ2-2,CASSLLNTGELFF,TGTGCCAGCAGCCTCCTTAACACCGGGGAGCTGTTTTTT
TRBV11-2,TRBD2,medium-sized,16,TRBJ2-7,CASSQTASGGSYEQYF,TGTGCCAGCAGCCAGACGGCTAGCGGGGGTTCCTACGAGCAGTACTTC
TRBV10-2,TRBD2,.,17,TRBJ2-3,CASSESLAGGWTDTQYF,TGCGCCAGCAGTGAATCGCTAGCGGGGGGGTGGACAGATACGCAGTATTTT
TRBV20-1,.,few,12,TRBJ1-2,CSASHRVSGYTF,TGCAGTGCCTCCCACAGGGTGTCTGGCTACACCTTC
TRBV12-3/TRBV12-4,.,.,14,TRBJ1-3,CASGGERSGNTIYF,TGTGCCAGCGGGGGGGAGAGGTCTGGAAACACCATATATTTT
TRBV7-2,TRBD1,few,14,TRBJ1-2,CASSSRDRENGYTF,TGTGCCAGCAGCTCCCGGGACAGGGAGAATGGCTACACCTTC
TRBV2,.,once,19,TRBJ1-2,CASSEVFGDNPNANYGYTF,TGTGCCAGCAGTGAGGTTTTCGGGGACAATCCGAACGCTAACTATGGCTACACCTTC
TRBV6-5,.,few,15,TRBJ2-3,CASSYSQGRTDTQYF,TGTGCCAGCAGTTACTCTCAGGGGAGGACAGATACGCAGTATTTT
TRBV20-1,.,few,14,TRBJ1-3,CSARDVGGGNTIYF,TGCAGTGCTAGAGATGTCGGTGGGGGAAACACCATATATTTT
TRBV6-2/TRBV6-3,.,.,13,TRBJ2-1,CASSLRPYNEQFF,TGTGCCAGCAGCCTAAGGCCCTACAATGAGCAGTTCTTC
TRBV7-3,TRBD2,.,15,TRBJ2-1,CASSLDSGGSNEQFF,TGTGCCAGCAGCTTAGATAGCGGGGGTTCGAATGAGCAGTTCTTC
TRBV15,.,once,16,TRBJ2-1,CATSRESPEGDNEQFF,TGTGCCACCAGCAGAGAAAGCCCTGAAGGAGACAATGAGCAGTTCTTC
TRBV4-2,.,.,17,TRBJ2-2,CASSQGVWQGHTGELFF,TGTGCCAGCAGCCAAGGGGTTTGGCAGGGTCACACCGGGGAGCTGTTTTTT
TRBV7-2,TRBD2,.,18,TRBJ2-7,CASSVIGLAGASQYEQYF,TGTGCCAGCAGCGTAATCGGACTAGCGGGAGCCTCTCAATACGAGCAGTACTTC
TRBV7-2,TRBD1,.,16,TRBJ1-3,CASSFGQAGAGNTIYF,TGTGCCAGCAGCTTTGGACAGGCCGGCGCGGGAAACACCATATATTTT
TRBV28,TRBD2,.,16,TRBJ2-3,CASSPQTSGDTDTQYF,TGTGCCAGCAGTCCTCAGACTAGCGGGGACACAGATACGCAGTATTTT
TRBV6-5,.,.,13,TRBJ1-1,CASSLDPGTEAFF,TGTGCCAGCAGTTTGGACCCTGGGACTGAAGCTTTCTTT
TRBV7-9,TRBD1,.,14,TRBJ1-1,CASSLRRGLTEAFF,TGTGCCAGCAGCTTGAGGAGGGGGCTCACTGAAGCTTTCTTT
TRBV28,.,.,12,TRBJ1-3,CAIQRDGNTIYF,TGTGCCATTCAAAGAGATGGAAACACCATATATTTT
TRBV7-8,.,.,15,TRBJ2-1,CASSMDNLGSNEQFF,TGTGCCAGCAGCATGGACAACCTCGGGAGCAATGAGCAGTTCTTC
TRBV6-1,TRBD1,few,18,TRBJ2-3,CASSPRRGQGASTDTQYF,TGTGCCAGCAGTCCCCGTCGGGGGCAGGGGGCATCAACAGATACGCAGTATTTT
TRBV4-2,TRBD1,.,15,TRBJ2-1,CASSQVEQGSHEQFF,TGTGCCAGCAGCCAAGTAGAACAGGGGTCTCATGAGCAGTTCTTC
TRBV20-1,.,.,14,TRBJ1-5,CSASASGSNQPQHF,TGCAGTGCCTCCGCGAGCGGTAGCAATCAGCCCCAGCATTTT
TRBV6-2/TRBV6-3,TRBD2,.,14,TRBJ2-5,CASRTSGRIETQYF,TGTGCCAGCAGGACTAGCGGGAGGATAGAGACCCAGTACTTC
TRBV7-9,TRBD2,few,15,TRBJ2-7,CASSRGAGGLYEQYF,TGTGCCAGCAGCCGAGGGGCGGGAGGCCTCTACGAGCAGTACTTC
TRBV28,.,.,16,TRBJ2-3,CASSPNRQGLADTQYF,TGTGCCAGCAGCCCAAATAGACAGGGACTCGCAGATACGCAGTATTTT
TRBV5-1,TRBD1,few,13,TRBJ2-7,CASSLGQGPEQYF,TGCGCCAGCAGCTTGGGACAGGGCCCCGAGCAGTACTTC
TRBV20-1,.,.,16,TRBJ2-2,CSARGGGRGGDGELFF,TGCAGTGCTAGAGGAGGGGGGCGAGGAGGGGACGGGGAGCTGTTTTTT
TRBV7-7,.,.,15,TRBJ2-7,CASSLGAGNAYEQYF,TGTGCCAGCAGCTTAGGTGCAGGTAATGCCTACGAGCAGTACTTC